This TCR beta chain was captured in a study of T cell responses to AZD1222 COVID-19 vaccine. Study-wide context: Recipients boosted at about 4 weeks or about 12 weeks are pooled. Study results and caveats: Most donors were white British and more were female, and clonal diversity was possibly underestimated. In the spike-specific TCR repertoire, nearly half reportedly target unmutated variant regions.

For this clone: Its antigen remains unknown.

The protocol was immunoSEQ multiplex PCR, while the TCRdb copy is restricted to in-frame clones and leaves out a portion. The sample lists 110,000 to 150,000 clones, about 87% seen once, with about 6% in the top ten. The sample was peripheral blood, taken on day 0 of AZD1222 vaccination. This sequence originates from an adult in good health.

As DNA, the CDR3 is TGTGCCAGCCCCCTTCGCTATGGCTACACCTTC. Its translation: CASPLRYGYTF. J is TRBJ1-2 and V is TRBV2; D unresolved. The ends were cut back, 8 bases at V and 4 bases at J, with 8 bases in the middle. CDR1 and CDR2 from the germline V gene are SNHLY and FYNNEI. This CDR3 region has 11 residues.